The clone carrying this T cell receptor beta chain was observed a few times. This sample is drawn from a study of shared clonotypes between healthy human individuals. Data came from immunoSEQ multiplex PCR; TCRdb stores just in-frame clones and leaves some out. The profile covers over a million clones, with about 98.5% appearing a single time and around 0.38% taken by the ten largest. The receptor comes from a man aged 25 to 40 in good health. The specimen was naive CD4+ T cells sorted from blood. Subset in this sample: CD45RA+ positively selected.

In DNA, the CDR3 is TGTGCCAGCAGGCTAGAAGGGACAGTGAACTATGGCTACACCTTC. It translates to CASRLEGTVNYGYTF. The rearrangement links TRBV28 to TRBJ1-2; 7 bases agree with TRBD1. The CDR3 length is 15 residues. Losses at the gene ends were 6 bases for V and 2 bases for J; bases not matched to a gene: 9. Germline loops: CDR1 MDHEN, CDR2 SYDVKM.